The 5 T cell receptor beta chains presented below share a single source sample, sequenced in a study of T cell repertoires in cytomegalovirus infection. A single record per CDR3 protein comes from TCRdb applying MiXCR to the reads. Of approximately 470,000 distinct CDR3 sequences in the sample, 42% were seen once. These receptors have no known antigen. Sample: cultured PBMCs, taken from culture after CMV antigen stimulation. Receptors were obtained from a human donor in good health (CMV status not recorded). Some clones in this sample may be carry-over from other donors' samples.

The chain joins TRBV5-5 to TRBJ1-5, with TRBD1 as a possible D gene (5 bases). The CDR3 totals 15 residues. With 3 bases removed from V and 8 bases from J, the gap between germline ends came to 18 bases. Germline assignment: CDR1 SGHKS and CDR2 YYEKEE (reference sequence). The CDR3: CASSSVGTSFEPQHF. For the CDR3, the DNA is TGTGCCAGCAGCTCCGTTGGGACGTCTTTTGAGCCCCAGCATTTT.

This chain uses TRBV15 with TRBJ2-5; 8 bases fit TRBD2. CDR3 size: 18 residues. Germline V gene data show CDR1 as LNHNV and CDR2 as YYDKDF (reference sequence). With V trimmed by 5 bases and J by 4 bases, 18 bases remained unmatched. CDR3: CATSPTGGVGGPRETQYF. The CDR3 DNA sequence: TGTGCCACCAGCCCCACGGGGGGGGTGGGAGGGCCGCGAGAGACCCAGTACTTC.

V gene TRBV4-1 combines with J gene TRBJ1-1; D may be TRBD1 (6 bases). The germline V and J ends were trimmed by 2 bases and 0 bases, with 13 bases remaining between them. This CDR3 has 16 amino acids. Germline V lookup: CDR1 MGHRA, CDR2 YSYEKL. CDR3 nucleotides: TGCGCCAGCAGCCAACGATGGGGGGCACTGAACACTGAAGCTTTCTTT. This encodes CASSQRWGALNTEAFF.

The table lists this clonotype with a few counts. This chain uses TRBV5-1 with TRBJ1-2, with D possibly being TRBD1 (5 bases). The CDR3 sequence is 13 residues long. Between the trimmed V and J ends, which lost 2 bases and 8 bases, there was a span of 13 bases. Germline CDR1 SGHRS, CDR2 YFSETQ. CDR3 amino acids: CASSFGGMGGYTF. The CDR3 DNA sequence: TGCGCCAGCAGCTTCGGGGGGATGGGGGGCTACACCTTC.

This chain uses TRBV5-1 with TRBJ1-1, with D possibly TRBD1 on 6 matching bases. V gave up 6 bases and J gave up 3 bases, with 15 bases separating them. Germline-derived CDR1 and CDR2 are SGHRS and YFSETQ. This CDR3 region has 14 residues. CDR3 nucleotides: TGCGCCAGCAACAGGGACGGCAGGGACACTGAAGCTTTCTTT. Protein product: CASNRDGRDTEAFF.